Presented here are 12 T cell receptor beta chains from one specimen sequenced in a study of low-dose radiotherapy and immunotherapy resistance in tumors. The time point: before trial treatment. Primers used for first-strand cDNA, a TRAV- and TRBV-specific set, covered both alpha and beta chains. TCR amplification involved 20 PCR cycles with a constant-region primer and V-primer adapter. TCRdb processed the reads anew with MiXCR; each CDR3 protein has one entry. The sample carries 55,000 to 65,000 distinct CDR3 sequences, approximately 25% recorded once. This sample comprised PBMCs, obtained before treatment. These receptors were taken from a male donor with rectosigmoid adenocarcinoma.

The CDR3: CASSFGRRLAEETQYF. CDR3 sequence (DNA): TGTGCCAGCAGTTTCGGCAGAAGACTAGCGGAAGAGACCCAGTACTTC. This chain uses TRBV27 with TRBJ2-5, with TRBD2 matching 9 bases. The V gene's germline CDR1 is MNHEY and CDR2 SMNVEV (reference sequence). J lost 3 bases, V lost 3 bases, and 8 bases had no gene match. CDR3 size: 16 residues.

A note on this clonotype: It may be a read error: a sequence one base away is much more abundant. The gene calls are TRBV27 and TRBJ1-6; D not resolved. This CDR3 has 14 amino acids. Trimming left V 4 bases short and J 10 bases short, with 14 bases between. Germline V gives CDR1 MNHEY, CDR2 SMNVEV (reference sequence). The CDR3 DNA reads as TGTGCCAGCAGTTCATTCCACCGGGAGTCACCCCTCCACTTT. Amino acids: CASSSFHRESPLHF.

This clonotype was seen repeatedly, ten times or more. V is TRBV13 and J is TRBJ2-7; the match to TRBD1 covers 11 bases. The CDR3 sequence is 13 residues long. Germline CDR1 and CDR2: PRHDT and FYEKMQ (reference sequence). Trimming took 8 bases from V and 5 from J; bases not matched to a gene: 5. The DNA of the CDR3 is TGTGCCAGCCGGACAGGGGGCGACGACGAGCAGTACTTC. Translation gives CASRTGGDDEQYF.

There are many counts of this clonotype. V is TRBV27 and J is TRBJ2-1; D ambiguous. The V end was cut by 2 bases, the J end by 7 bases, with 12 bases between. CDR1 MNHEY and CDR2 SMNVEV come from the germline V gene (reference sequence). The CDR3 is 14 residues long. CDR3 sequence (DNA): TGTGCCAGCAGTTTAACCCCTCTATTAAATGAGCAGTTCTTC. Residues: CASSLTPLLNEQFF.

Many counts were recorded for this clonotype. The chain links TRBV6-4 to TRBJ2-5; TRBD1 or TRBD2 may be the D gene (5 bases each). From germline, CDR1 is MRHNA and CDR2 SNTAGT. V lost 0 bases to trimming and J lost 7 bases, with 9 bases between them. The length of the CDR3 is 13 residues. The CDR3 region has the DNA TGTGCCAGCAGTGACTCGAGGGGTACGACCCAGTACTTC. As protein: CASSDSRGTTQYF.

This clonotype was recorded at least ten times. The chain has TRBV20-1 and TRBJ1-4; weak D call: TRBD1 (5 bases). The CDR3 is 14 residues long. CDR1 and CDR2 (germline): DFQATT, SNEGSKA (reference sequence). Trimming stripped 8 bases from V and 4 bases from J, with 17 bases between. CDR3 sequence: CSTPQGSNNEKLFF. For the CDR3, the DNA is TGCAGTACTCCCCAGGGCAGTAATAATGAAAAACTGTTTTTT.

At least ten counts were recorded for this clonotype. The rearrangement uses TRBV7-3 and TRBJ2-2; 11 positions match TRBD2. Germline V CDR1 and CDR2: SGHTA, FQGTGA. J was trimmed by 4 bases and V by 7 bases; bases with no gene match: 17. The CDR3 loop spans 19 amino acids. DNA of the CDR3: TGTGCCAGCATAAGTCCAACCACTAGCGGGAGAAGGTCCACCGGGGAGCTGTTTTTT. This codes for CASISPTTSGRRSTGELFF.

This clonotype was detected ten times or more. The chain couples TRBV4-3 to TRBJ2-5; D is perhaps TRBD1 or TRBD2 (5 bases each). Trimming removed 2 bases at V and 4 bases at J, with 23 bases between. The CDR3 consists of 18 residues. Germline assignment: CDR1 LGHNA and CDR2 YSLEER. CDR3 sequence reads: CASSQYFRGTSGVETQYF. CDR3 nucleotides: TGCGCCAGCAGCCAATATTTCCGTGGGACGTCGGGCGTAGAGACCCAGTACTTC.

In the case of this clonotype: At one boundary the junction diverges from the germline segment, which might be a read error. This rearrangement joins TRBV6-2 or TRBV6-3 to TRBJ2-7, with 7 bases that match TRBD1. Germline CDR1 and CDR2: MNHEY and SVGEGT. The CDR3 has 14 amino acids. The CDR3 nucleotides read TGTGCCAGCAGGACCGGGACAGCGACCTACGAGCAGCACTTC. Translation gives CASRTGTATYEQHF.

This clonotype was seen repeatedly, ten times or more. This chain joins TRBV18 and TRBJ1-2, with TRBD1 matching 12 bases. J lost 3 bases, V lost 4 bases, and 3 bases had no gene match. CDR1 KGHSH and CDR2 LQKENI come from the germline V gene. This CDR3 comprises 15 residues. CDR3 amino acids: CASSHGTGGDYGYTF. In nucleotides, the CDR3 is TGTGCCAGCTCACACGGGACAGGGGGCGACTATGGCTACACCTTC. Full variable domain (rest looked up from reference TRBV18 and TRBJ1-2): NAGVMQNPRHLVRRRGQEARLRCSPMKGHSHVYWYRQLPEEGLKFMVYLQKENIIDESGMPKERFSAEFPKEGPSILRIQQVVRGDSAAYFCASSHGTGGDYGYTFGSGTRLTVV.

Ten or more counts support this clonotype. V is TRBV13 and J is TRBJ2-7; the D is unclear. Trimming removed 5 bases from V and 4 bases from J, with 12 bases in between. Germline V gene sequence: CDR1 PRHDT, CDR2 FYEKMQ (reference sequence). CDR3 size: 13 residues. The CDR3 DNA reads as TGTGCCAGCAGCCCCCCCCCCTTGTACGAGCAGTACTTC. Translated: CASSPPPLYEQYF.

This clonotype was seen repeatedly, ten times or more. The V and J genes are TRBV7-2 and TRBJ2-7, with D unclear. Trimming removed 3 bases at V and 2 bases at J, with 11 bases between. CDR3 size: 14 residues. Germline V gene sequence: CDR1 SGHTA, CDR2 FQGNSA. The CDR3 nucleotides are TGTGCCAGCAGCTTGGACCGATTGACCTACGAGCAGTACTTC. This sequence encodes CASSLDRLTYEQYF.